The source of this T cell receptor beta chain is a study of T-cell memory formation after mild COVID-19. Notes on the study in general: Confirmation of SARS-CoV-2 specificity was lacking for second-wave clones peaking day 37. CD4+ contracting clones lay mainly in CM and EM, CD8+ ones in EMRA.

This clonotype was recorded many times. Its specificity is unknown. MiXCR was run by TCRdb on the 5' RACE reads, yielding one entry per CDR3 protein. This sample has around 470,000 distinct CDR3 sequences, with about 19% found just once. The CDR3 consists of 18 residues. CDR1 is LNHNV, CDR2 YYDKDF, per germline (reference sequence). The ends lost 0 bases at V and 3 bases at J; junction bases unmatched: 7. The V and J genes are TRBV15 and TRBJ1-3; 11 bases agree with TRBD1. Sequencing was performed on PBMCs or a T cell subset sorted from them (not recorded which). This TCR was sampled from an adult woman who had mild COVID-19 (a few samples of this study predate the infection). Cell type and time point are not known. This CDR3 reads CATSRDRTGTGGGNTIYF. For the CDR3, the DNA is TGTGCCACCAGCAGAGATCGGACCGGGACAGGGGGTGGAAACACCATATATTTT.